What follows are 24 T cell receptor beta chains derived from one specimen sequenced in a study of shared clonotypes between healthy human individuals. Terminally differentiated effector memory CD45RA+ cells were excluded by CCR7 positive selection of CD45RO-negative cells. Clones were sequenced by immunoSEQ multiplex PCR, and TCRdb holds only the in-frame ones, with some missing. The sample gives 800,000 to 950,000 clones, just over 95% of which show up once; around 0.21% is in the top ten. Sequences were obtained from naive CD8+ T cells sorted from blood. These receptors were taken from a man aged 30 to 39 in good health.

The V and J genes are TRBV16 and TRBJ1-5, with D tentatively TRBD1 (6 bases). The CDR3 is 20 residues long. In germline, CDR1 is KGHSY, CDR2 FQNENV. V was clipped by 4 bases and J by 0 bases, with 25 bases between them. CDR3: CASSPLEQGGIRNSNQPQHF. CDR3 bases: TGTGCCAGCAGCCCCCTTGAACAGGGCGGGATTCGGAATAGCAATCAGCCCCAGCATTTT.

The chain couples TRBV27 to TRBJ2-3, with 14 bases that match TRBD2. The CDR3 is 19 residues long. V shed 4 bases and J 1 base; nucleotides not matched to a gene: 10. Germline V CDR1 and CDR2: MNHEY, SMNVEV (reference sequence). CDR3 coding DNA: TGTGCCAGCAGTTCACAACCGGGACTAGCGGGAGAAGGCACAGATACGCAGTATTTT. The encoded protein is CASSSQPGLAGEGTDTQYF.

The chain is built from TRBV19 and TRBJ2-1; 7 bases align to TRBD1. V shed 3 bases, J shed 4 bases, and the junction held 6 bases outside the gene matches. CDR3 length equals 15 residues. CDR1 is LNHDA and CDR2 is SQIVND in the germline V gene (reference sequence). This CDR3 reads CASSMAQGFYNEQFF. In DNA, the CDR3 is TGTGCCAGTAGTATGGCACAGGGGTTTTACAATGAGCAGTTCTTC. The whole variable domain, remainder taken from reference TRBV19 and TRBJ2-1, is DGGITQSPKYLFRKEGQNVTLSCEQNLNHDAMYWYRQDPGQGLRLIYYSQIVNDFQKGDIAEGYSVSREKKESFPLTVTSAQKNPTAFYLCASSMAQGFYNEQFFGPGTRLTVL.

The rearrangement joins TRBV7-8 to TRBJ2-1; D gene ambiguous. CDR1 SGHVS and CDR2 FQNEAQ come from the germline V gene. Deletions cut 5 bases from V and 4 bases from J, with 6 bases between. This CDR3 region has 12 residues. The CDR3 spells CASSIQYNEQFF. DNA for the CDR3: TGTGCCAGCAGCATACAATACAATGAGCAGTTCTTC. The whole variable domain, filled in from reference TRBV7-8 and TRBJ2-1, reads GAGVSQSPRYKVAKRGQDVALRCDPISGHVSLFWYQQALGQGPEFLTYFQNEAQLDKSGLPSDRFFAERPEGSVSTLKIQRTQQEDSAVYLCASSIQYNEQFFGPGTRLTVL.

The chain is built from TRBV10-2 and TRBJ2-7; D is perhaps TRBD2 (6 bases). CDR1 is WSHSY, CDR2 SAAADI, per germline. The CDR3 spans 18 residues. The germline V and J ends were trimmed by 2 bases and 2 bases, with 22 bases remaining between them. The CDR3 here is CASSEPQLAAKTPYEQYF. CDR3 sequence (DNA): TGCGCCAGCAGTGAGCCGCAACTAGCAGCCAAGACTCCCTACGAGCAGTACTTC.

The V gene is TRBV9, the J gene TRBJ2-7; the D gene could be TRBD1 or TRBD2 (5 bases each). The CDR3 has 12 amino acids. V was cut by 7 bases and J by 3 bases, with 11 bases left in between. Looked up from germline, CDR1 is SGDLS and CDR2 is YYNGEE. CDR3 bases: TGTGCCAGCGGCCGAGGGGACTACGAGCAGTACTTC. This sequence encodes CASGRGDYEQYF.

V is TRBV18 and J is TRBJ2-7; a weak D match, TRBD1 (6 bases). This CDR3 is 14 amino acids long. With 2 bases removed from V and 5 bases from J, the gap between germline ends came to 13 bases. CDR1 is KGHSH and CDR2 is LQKENI in the germline V gene. Written as DNA, the CDR3 is TGTGCCAGCTCACCATTCCAGGGGAACGACGAGCAGTACTTC. Translated, it gives CASSPFQGNDEQYF.

The rearrangement uses TRBV11-2 and TRBJ2-1; D perhaps matches TRBD1 (6 bases). Germline V CDR1 and CDR2: SGHAT, FQNNGV. This CDR3 has 15 amino acids. The germline V and J ends were trimmed by 7 bases and 8 bases, with 21 bases remaining between them. CDR3 in DNA: TGTGCCAGCAAACGCCCCACAGGGCGGTCCCATGAGCAGTTCTTC. This sequence encodes CASKRPTGRSHEQFF.

J is TRBJ2-2 and V is TRBV29-1; D is unresolved. CDR1 and CDR2 from the germline V gene are SQVTM and ANQGSEA. The CDR3 has 13 residues. Deletions cut 5 bases from V and 2 bases from J, with 9 bases between. The DNA of the CDR3 is TGCAGCGTTCTACAGACTAACACCGGGGAGCTGTTTTTT. It is translated as CSVLQTNTGELFF.

This chain links TRBV2 with TRBJ1-5; D not certain. This CDR3 is built from 16 residues. Germline V lookup: CDR1 SNHLY, CDR2 FYNNEI. Trimming took 2 bases from V and 2 from J, leaving 13 bases between them. CDR3 nucleotide sequence: TGTGCCAGCAGTGAAAATGGGGAGGGTGGCAATCAGCCCCAGCATTTT. Translation gives CASSENGEGGNQPQHF.

The gene calls are TRBV29-1 and TRBJ2-6; TRBD2 might be the D (5 bases). The germline CDR1 and CDR2 sequences are SQVTM and ANQGSEA. The V and J ends lost 4 bases and 1 base respectively, with 11 bases between them. The CDR3 runs to 15 residues. The CDR3 DNA is TGCAGCGTTGCCCAATCGGGGTCTGGGGCCAACGTCCTGACTTTC. This encodes CSVAQSGSGANVLTF.

This clone was recorded once. The chain is built from TRBV7-9 and TRBJ2-3; D call uncertain. The CDR3 covers 19 residues. CDR1 is SEHNR and CDR2 is FQNEAQ in the germline V gene (reference sequence). V shed 4 bases and J shed 1 base, with 24 bases lying between them. CDR3 residues: CASSSIHQTADMGTDTQYF. The CDR3 nucleotides read TGTGCCAGCAGCTCGATCCACCAGACGGCCGATATGGGCACAGATACGCAGTATTTT.

This sequence joins TRBV6-5 and TRBJ1-3; D is perhaps TRBD1 (5 bases). Trimming removed 4 bases from V and 3 bases from J, with 13 bases in between. CDR3 size: 15 residues. Germline CDR1 and CDR2: MNHEY and SVGAGI. CDR3 protein: CASSFSGVGGNTIYF. The CDR3 DNA sequence: TGTGCCAGCAGTTTCTCGGGGGTGGGTGGAAACACCATATATTTT.

In the case of this clone: An end of the junction differs from the germline gene, which may be a read error. The gene calls are TRBV2 and TRBJ2-5, with no clear D. The CDR3 sequence is 12 residues long. The germline V gene encodes CDR1 SNHLY and CDR2 FYNNEI. CDR3 bases: TGTGCCAGCATTGAAAGCCAAGAGACCCAGTACTTC. Protein sequence: CASIESQETQYF.

In its sample, this clone was seen once. V gene TRBV7-9 combines with J gene TRBJ2-1, with unresolved D. Trimming left V 5 bases short and J 5 bases short, with 16 bases between. This CDR3 comprises 15 residues. Germline CDR1 SEHNR, CDR2 FQNEAQ (reference sequence). The CDR3 is CASSPPVRSNNEQFF. The CDR3 DNA follows: TGTGCCAGCAGCCCTCCCGTAAGGAGCAACAATGAGCAGTTCTTC.

The chain recombines TRBV30 with TRBJ2-5; a possible D gene is TRBD1 (6 bases). V lost 2 bases and J lost 1, with 8 bases in between. The CDR3 has 13 amino acids. CDR1 is GTSNPN, CDR2 SVGIG, per germline (reference sequence). CDR3 amino acids: CAWSLGAQETQYF. CDR3 in DNA: TGTGCCTGGAGTCTGGGGGCCCAAGAGACCCAGTACTTC.

V gene TRBV5-6 combines with J gene TRBJ1-5; no clear D gene. With 1 base removed from V and 2 bases from J, the gap between germline ends came to 4 bases. This CDR3 is built from 13 residues. In germline, CDR1 is SGHDT, CDR2 YYEEEE. The CDR3 protein is CASSLLGNQPQHF. DNA of the CDR3: TGTGCCAGCAGCTTGCTTGGCAATCAGCCCCAGCATTTT.

The V call is TRBV7-2, the J call TRBJ2-3; 7 bases fit TRBD2. CDR3 length: 16 residues. Germline V gene data show CDR1 as SGHTA and CDR2 as FQGNSA. V was pared by 1 base and J by 5 bases, with 9 bases of the junction left unmatched. This CDR3 is CASSLGLAEVGDTQYF. The CDR3 DNA reads TGTGCCAGCAGCTTAGGGCTAGCGGAGGTGGGAGATACGCAGTATTTT.

The genes are TRBV19 and TRBJ2-3, with D possibly TRBD2 on 5 matching bases. V was cut by 3 bases and J by 4 bases, with 8 bases left in between. CDR1 and CDR2 from the germline V gene are LNHDA and SQIVND (reference sequence). The CDR3 loop spans 13 amino acids. The CDR3 DNA reads as TGTGCCAGTAGTATGTCCGGGGCAGATACGCAGTATTTT. Translated: CASSMSGADTQYF.

The chain employs TRBV27 and TRBJ2-6; no definite D call. Trimming took off 5 bases at V and 3 bases at J, with 11 bases between the two ends. CDR3 size: 15 residues. The V gene's germline CDR1 is MNHEY and CDR2 SMNVEV (reference sequence). CDR3 in DNA: TGTGCCAGCAGTCCCCGATTAAGTGGGGCCAACGTCCTGACTTTC. Its translation is CASSPRLSGANVLTF.

This sequence joins TRBV19 and TRBJ2-7, with TRBD1 matching 7 bases. The CDR3 has 19 residues. Germline loops: CDR1 LNHDA, CDR2 SQIVND (reference sequence). The junction had 17 bases not matched to a gene; V was cut back by 3 bases and J by 0 bases. Here the CDR3 DNA reads TGTGCCAGTAGTATGGTTCCCCTCCTTTTGGGACAGAGCTCCTACGAGCAGTACTTC. Its translation: CASSMVPLLLGQSSYEQYF.

The chain couples TRBV7-2 to TRBJ2-2, with D unclear. Germline V gives CDR1 SGHTA, CDR2 FQGNSA. V lost 8 bases, J lost 2 bases, and 6 bases lay in between. The CDR3 spans 12 residues. The CDR3 is CASGFNTGELFF. The DNA for the CDR3 is TGTGCCAGCGGTTTCAACACCGGGGAGCTGTTTTTT. Drawing the rest from reference TRBV7-2 and TRBJ2-2, the complete variable domain is GAGVSQSPSNKVTEKGKDVELRCDPISGHTALYWYRQSLGQGLEFLIYFQGNSAPDKSGLPSDRFSAERTGGSVSTLTIQRTQQEDSAVYLCASGFNTGELFFGEGSRLTVL.

V usage is TRBV27 and J usage is TRBJ2-1; D may be TRBD2 (5 bases). Germline V lookup: CDR1 MNHEY, CDR2 SMNVEV (reference sequence). The V gene lost 7 bases and the J gene lost 3 bases, with 16 bases spanning the gap. CDR3 length: 15 amino acids. The CDR3 loop reads CASTYLPEGYNEQFF. The CDR3, as DNA: TGTGCCAGCACTTACCTCCCAGAGGGCTACAATGAGCAGTTCTTC.

The V and J genes are TRBV5-5 and TRBJ1-3, with D hard to call. CDR1 SGHKS and CDR2 YYEKEE come from the germline V gene (reference sequence). With 1 base removed from V and 3 bases from J, the gap between germline ends came to 11 bases. The CDR3 has 15 residues. CDR3 protein: CASSLNIALGNTIYF. CDR3 coding DNA: TGTGCCAGCAGCTTGAACATCGCGCTTGGAAACACCATATATTTT.